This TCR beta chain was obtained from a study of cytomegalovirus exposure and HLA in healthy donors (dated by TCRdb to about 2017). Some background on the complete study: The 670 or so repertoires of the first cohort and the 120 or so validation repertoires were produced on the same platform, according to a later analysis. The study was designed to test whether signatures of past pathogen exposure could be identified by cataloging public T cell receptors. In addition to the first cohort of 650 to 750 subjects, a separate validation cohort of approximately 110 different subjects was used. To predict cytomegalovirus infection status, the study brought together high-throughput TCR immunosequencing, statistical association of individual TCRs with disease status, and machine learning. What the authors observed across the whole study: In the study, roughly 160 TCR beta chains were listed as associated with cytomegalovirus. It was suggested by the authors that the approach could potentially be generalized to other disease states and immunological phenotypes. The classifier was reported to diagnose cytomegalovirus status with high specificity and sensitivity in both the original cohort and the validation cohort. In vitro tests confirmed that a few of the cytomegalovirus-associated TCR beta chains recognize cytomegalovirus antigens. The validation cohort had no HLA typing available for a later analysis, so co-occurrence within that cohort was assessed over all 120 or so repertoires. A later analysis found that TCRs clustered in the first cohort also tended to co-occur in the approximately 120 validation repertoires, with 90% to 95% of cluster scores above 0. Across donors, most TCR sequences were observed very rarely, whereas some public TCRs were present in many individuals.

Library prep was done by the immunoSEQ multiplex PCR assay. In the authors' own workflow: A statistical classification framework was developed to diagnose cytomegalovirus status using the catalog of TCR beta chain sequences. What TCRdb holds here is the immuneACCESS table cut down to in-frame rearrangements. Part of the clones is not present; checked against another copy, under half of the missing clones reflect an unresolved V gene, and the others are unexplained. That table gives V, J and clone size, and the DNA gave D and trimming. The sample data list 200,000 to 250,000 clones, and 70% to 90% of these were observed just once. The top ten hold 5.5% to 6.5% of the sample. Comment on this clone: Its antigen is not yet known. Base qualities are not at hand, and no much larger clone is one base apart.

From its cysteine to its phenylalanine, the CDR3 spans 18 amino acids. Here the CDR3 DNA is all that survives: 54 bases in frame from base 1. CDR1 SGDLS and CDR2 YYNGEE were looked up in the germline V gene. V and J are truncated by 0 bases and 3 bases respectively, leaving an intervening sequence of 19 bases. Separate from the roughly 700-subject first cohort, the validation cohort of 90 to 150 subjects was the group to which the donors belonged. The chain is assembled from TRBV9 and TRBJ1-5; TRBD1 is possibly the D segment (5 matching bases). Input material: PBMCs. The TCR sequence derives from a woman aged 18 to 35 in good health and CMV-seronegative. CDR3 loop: CASSVAGVDLFSNQPQHF. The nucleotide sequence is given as TGTGCCAGCAGCGTAGCGGGGGTAGACCTTTTCTCCAATCAGCCCCAGCATTTT.